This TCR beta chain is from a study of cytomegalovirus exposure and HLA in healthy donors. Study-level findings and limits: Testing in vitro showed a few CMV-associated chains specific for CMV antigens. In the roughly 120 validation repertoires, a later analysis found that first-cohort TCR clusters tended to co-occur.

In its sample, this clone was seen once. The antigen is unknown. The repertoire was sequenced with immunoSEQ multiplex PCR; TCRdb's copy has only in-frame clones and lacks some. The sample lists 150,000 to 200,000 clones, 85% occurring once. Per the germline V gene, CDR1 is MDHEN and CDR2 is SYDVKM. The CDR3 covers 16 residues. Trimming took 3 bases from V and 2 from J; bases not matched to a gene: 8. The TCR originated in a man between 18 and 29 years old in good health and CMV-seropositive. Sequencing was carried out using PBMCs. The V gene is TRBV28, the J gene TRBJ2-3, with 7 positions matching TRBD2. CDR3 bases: TGTGCCAGCAGTTTTTCCCGGGAGGACTACACAGATACGCAGTATTTT. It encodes CASSFSREDYTDTQYF.